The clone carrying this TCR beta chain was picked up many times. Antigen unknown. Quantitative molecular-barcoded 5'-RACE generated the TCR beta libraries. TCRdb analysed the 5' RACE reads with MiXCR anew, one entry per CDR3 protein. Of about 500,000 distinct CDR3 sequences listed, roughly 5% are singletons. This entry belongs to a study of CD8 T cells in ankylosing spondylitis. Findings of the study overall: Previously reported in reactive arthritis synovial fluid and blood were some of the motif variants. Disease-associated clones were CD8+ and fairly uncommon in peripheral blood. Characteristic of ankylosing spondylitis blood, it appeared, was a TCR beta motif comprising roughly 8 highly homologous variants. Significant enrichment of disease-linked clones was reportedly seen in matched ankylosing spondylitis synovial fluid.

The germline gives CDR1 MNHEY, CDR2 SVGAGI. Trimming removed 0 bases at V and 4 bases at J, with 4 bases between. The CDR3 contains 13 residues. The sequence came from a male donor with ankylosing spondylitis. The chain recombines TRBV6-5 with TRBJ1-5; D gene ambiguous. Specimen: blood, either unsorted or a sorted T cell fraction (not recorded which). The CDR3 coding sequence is TGTGCCAGCAGTTACTCCTCTAATCAGCCCCAGCATTTT. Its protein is CASSYSSNQPQHF.